This T cell receptor (beta chain) is drawn from a study of blood T cells in healthy people across ages (dated by TCRdb to the mid-2010s). A note on the overall study: Template switching captured roughly one uniquely barcoded TCR beta cDNA molecule per two T cells in model experiments. To track age-related changes in TCR beta repertoire diversity, the study relied on deep sequencing normalized with unique cDNA molecular identifiers. Four age groups were formed from the donors: young (average approximately 15 years), middle-aged (roughly 38), aged (62) and long-lived (less than 85). To avoid experimental bias, donors of different ages were spread randomly across the sequencing lanes. The study analyzed two additional independent replicas of 1 million unique cDNA reads from the same blood draw for two donors, one aged 18 to 30 and one aged 80 or older.

The CDR3 spans 16 residues, from the cysteine through the phenylalanine. The sequence is cut down to CDR3 DNA, 48 bases in frame from base 1. Germline trimming: 7 bases from V, 8 bases from J; junction bases outside gene matches: 13. Per the germline V gene, MDHEN is the CDR1 and SYDVKM is the CDR2. Study-level results and caveats: Because the CMV infection status of the donors was unknown, age-related changes in expanded clonotypes may potentially have been confounded. The long-lived group showed more naive CD4+ T cells, fewer expanded clones and increased TCR diversity than the aged group, suggesting age selection. The percentage of naive T cells measured by flow cytometry correlated strongly with observed TCR beta diversity. Observed TCR beta diversity per million T cells fell roughly linearly with age, and a significant reduction was already apparent by age around 36. Because profiling used bulk unsorted PBMCs, naive and antigen-experienced compartments could not be compared conclusively. Estimates of total diversity from one million sequenced T cells were regarded as lower bounds and underestimates.

The library was obtained by 5' RACE. Sequencing took place on an Illumina HiSeq 2500. A second PCR of about 6 to 12 cycles was run with a J-beta primer mix and a sample-barcoded 5' primer. Each TCR beta cDNA molecule received a unique molecular identifier from a template-switch 5' adaptor carrying 12 random nucleotides. At least 3 million CDR3-containing paired-end reads were obtained from each sample. The Mint cDNA synthesis kit, primed by a TRBC-specific oligonucleotide, was used to synthesize first-strand cDNA from all RNA. After uracil-DNA glycosylase treatment, a first 18-cycle PCR used universal primers M1SS and BC2_uni_R on all cDNA. The authors' pipeline ran thus. For normalization, 1 million high-quality reads, each with a distinct molecular identifier, were randomly selected from each sample. Instead of being binned into consensus sequences, reads with shared molecular identifiers were discarded. MiTCR, run with a Q25 quality threshold and the strictest error-elimination algorithm, handled CDR3 identification, clonotype clustering and error correction. A nonparametric unseen species model with Euler transformation was used to estimate a lower bound on total TCR beta diversity. The public reads were reprocessed in TCRdb via fastp at Q25 and MiXCR, keeping in-frame beta chains. For every CDR3 protein sequence, its rows merge into one entry that carries the most common genes and DNA. The V and J calls and clone size are TCRdb's, not the authors'. In all, the sample holds around 1.5 million distinct CDR3 sequences, and about 31% of those were seen once. The ten largest clones represent approximately 10% of the sample.

The table lists this clonotype with a few counts. There is no known antigen for this receptor. Within one base of it there is no much larger clone, and no base qualities were kept. The 39 donors, aged about 6 to 95 years, were systemically healthy Caucasian individuals from Russia. Each donor gave roughly 9.5 milliliters of peripheral blood, collected into EDTA-treated Vacutainer tubes. PBMCs were isolated by Ficoll-Paque density-gradient centrifugation, with at least 6 million obtained per sample. Total RNA was extracted from PBMCs with Trizol reagent, with at least 5 micrograms obtained per sample. For every donor, an aliquot of PBMCs went through flow cytometry to measure the percentages of naive CD45RAhigh/CD27high T cells.

The sequence links TRBV28 to TRBJ2-1, with TRBD2 matching 11 junction bases. Input material: blood. The receptor was isolated from a woman aged 30 to 39 in good health. The base sequence is TGTGCCAGCAATCGAGGGACTAGCGGTTGGTTTTATGAGCAGTTCTTC. This gives the protein CASNRGTSGWFYEQFF.